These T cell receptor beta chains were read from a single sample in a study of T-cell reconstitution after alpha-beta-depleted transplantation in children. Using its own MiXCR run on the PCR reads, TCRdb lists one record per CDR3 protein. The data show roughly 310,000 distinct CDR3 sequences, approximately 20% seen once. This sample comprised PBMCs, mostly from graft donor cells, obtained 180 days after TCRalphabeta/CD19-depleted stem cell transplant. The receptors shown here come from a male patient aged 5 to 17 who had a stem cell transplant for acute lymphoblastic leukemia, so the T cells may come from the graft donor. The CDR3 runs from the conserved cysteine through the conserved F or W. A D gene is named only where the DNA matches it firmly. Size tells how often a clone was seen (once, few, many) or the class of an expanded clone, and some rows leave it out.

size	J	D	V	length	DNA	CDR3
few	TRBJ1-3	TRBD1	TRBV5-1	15	TGCGCCAGCAGCCGGACAGGGACGGAAGGAAACACCATATATTTT	CASSRTGTEGNTIYF
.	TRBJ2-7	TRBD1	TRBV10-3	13	TGTGCCATCAGTGAGCAGGGGGCGGACGAGCAGTACTTC	CAISEQGADEQYF
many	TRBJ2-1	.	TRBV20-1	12	TGCAGTGCTAGACCTAGCTACAATGAGCAGTTCTTC	CSARPSYNEQFF
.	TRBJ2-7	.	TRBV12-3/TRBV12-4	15	TGTGCCAGCAGTTTAGTAGAGGGGATAGCCCCGGAGCAGTACTTC	CASSLVEGIAPEQYF
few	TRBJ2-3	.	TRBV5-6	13	TGTGCCAGCAGCTTGGTCGTAACAGATACGCAGTATTTT	CASSLVVTDTQYF
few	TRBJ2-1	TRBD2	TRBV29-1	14	TGCAGCGTTCACCCTAGCGGGAAGGCCAATGAGCAGTTCTTC	CSVHPSGKANEQFF
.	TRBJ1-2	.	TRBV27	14	TGTGCCAGCAGTTCAGGTCTGGGCCCCTATGGCTACACCTTC	CASSSGLGPYGYTF
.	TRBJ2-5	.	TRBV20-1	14	TGCAGTGCTGGGGGACTCCCCGTTCTGGGGTCCCAGTACTTC	CSAGGLPVLGSQYF
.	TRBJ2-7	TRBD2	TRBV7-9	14	TGTGCCAGCAGCTTTACCGGGACTAGAGGCGAGCAGTACTTC	CASSFTGTRGEQYF
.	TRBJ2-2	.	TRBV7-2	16	TGTGCCAGCAGGTTTCCGGGACGGCTGAACACCGGGGAGCTGTTTTTT	CASRFPGRLNTGELFF
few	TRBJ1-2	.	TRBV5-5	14	TGTGCCAGCAGCTTATACGGGGGGATCTATGGCTACACCTTC	CASSLYGGIYGYTF
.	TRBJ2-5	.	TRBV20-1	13	TGCAGTGCTAGCGCGTCCCCCCAAGAGACCCAGTACTTC	CSASASPQETQYF
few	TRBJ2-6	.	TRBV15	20	TGTGCCACCAGCAGAGATTTCGGGGGCGCGCAAGTCTCTGGGGCCAACGTCCTGACTTTC	CATSRDFGGAQVSGANVLTF
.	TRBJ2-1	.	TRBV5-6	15	TGTGCCAGCAGCTTGGTAGTAGGGTCCTACAATGAGCAGTTCTTC	CASSLVVGSYNEQFF
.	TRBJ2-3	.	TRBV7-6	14	TGTGCCAGCAGCTTAACCATAACTACGGATACGCAGTATTTT	CASSLTITTDTQYF
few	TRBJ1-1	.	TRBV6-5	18	TGTGCCAGCAGTTACTCGACCCGGCAGGCTTTAATGAACACTGAAGCTTTCTTT	CASSYSTRQALMNTEAFF
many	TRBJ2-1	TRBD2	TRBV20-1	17	TGCAGTGCTAGAGTAGTTAGCGGGAGGGAATCCTACAATGAGCAGTTCTTC	CSARVVSGRESYNEQFF
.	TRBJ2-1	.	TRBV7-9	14	TGTGCCAGCAGCTTAGGGTTTAGGGGGGAATCGCAGTTCTTC	CASSLGFRGESQFF
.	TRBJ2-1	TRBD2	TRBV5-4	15	TGTGCCAGCAGCTTGGTAGCGGGAGGAATCCATGAGCAGTTCTTC	CASSLVAGGIHEQFF
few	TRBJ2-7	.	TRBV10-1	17	TGCGCCAGCAGTGGCCCTCCACAGGGATCGAGAGCCTACGAGCAGTACTTC	CASSGPPQGSRAYEQYF
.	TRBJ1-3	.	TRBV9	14	TGTGCCAGCAGCCCTGGGTTCTCTGGAAACACCATATATTTT	CASSPGFSGNTIYF
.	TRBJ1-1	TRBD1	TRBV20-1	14	TGCAGTTCCCGGGACAGGGGGCGAGACACTGAAGCTTTCTTT	CSSRDRGRDTEAFF
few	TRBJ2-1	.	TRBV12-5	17	TGTGCTAGTGGTTTGGTAATGGCGGCAAGCTCCTACAATGAGCAGTTCTTC	CASGLVMAASSYNEQFF
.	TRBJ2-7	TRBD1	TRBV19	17	TGTGCCAGTAGTATAGATATCCCTAACAGGGGCGATTACGAGCAGTACTTC	CASSIDIPNRGDYEQYF
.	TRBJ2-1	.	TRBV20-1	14	TGCAGTGCTCCCAAGCAAGTGTCACACAATGAGCAGTTCTTC	CSAPKQVSHNEQFF
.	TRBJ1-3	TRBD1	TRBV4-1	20	TGCGCCAGCAGCCAACTTCCGGGACAGAGGCTTTTGAGCTCTGGAAACACCATATATTTT	CASSQLPGQRLLSSGNTIYF
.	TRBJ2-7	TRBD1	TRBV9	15	TGTGCCAGCAGCTACGGCGGACAGGGGGCCTACGAGCAGTACTTC	CASSYGGQGAYEQYF
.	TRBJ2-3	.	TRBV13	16	TGTGCCAGCAGTTCTCCCCGCGGGCGCGGGACAGATACGCAGTATTTT	CASSSPRGRGTDTQYF
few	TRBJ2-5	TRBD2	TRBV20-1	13	TGCAGTGCACCCAGGACTAGCAGCGAGACCCAGTACTTC	CSAPRTSSETQYF
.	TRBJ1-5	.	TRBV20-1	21	TGCAGTGCTAGAGATCCGGCCGTGATCTACAATACCCTCTATAGCAATCAGCCCCAGCATTTT	CSARDPAVIYNTLYSNQPQHF
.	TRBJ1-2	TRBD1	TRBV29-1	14	TGCAGCGTTGTGAATTCGGGACAGGGTGGTGGCTACACCTTC	CSVVNSGQGGGYTF
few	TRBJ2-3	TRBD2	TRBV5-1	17	TGCGCCAGCAGCTTGGCCCGGACTAGCGGGATCACAGATACGCAGTATTTT	CASSLARTSGITDTQYF
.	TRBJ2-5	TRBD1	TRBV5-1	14	TGCGCCAGCAGCCGGGACAGGGAGGTTGTGACCCAGTACTTC	CASSRDREVVTQYF
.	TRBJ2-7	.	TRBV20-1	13	TGCAGTGCTAGAGATGGCCGTAGGAAGAAGCAGTACTTC	CSARDGRRKKQYF
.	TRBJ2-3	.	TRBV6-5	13	TGTGCCAGCAGTTACTCGGACCCAGATACGCAGTATTTT	CASSYSDPDTQYF
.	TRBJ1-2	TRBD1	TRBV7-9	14	TGTGCCAGCAGCTTCACCGGGACAGGAGGGGGCTACACCTTC	CASSFTGTGGGYTF
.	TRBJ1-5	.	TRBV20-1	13	TGCAGTGCTACCAGGGGAAACAATCAGCCCCAGCATTTT	CSATRGNNQPQHF
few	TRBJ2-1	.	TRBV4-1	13	TGCGCCAGCAGCCTCATCCTAGGGCGGGAGCAGTTCTTC	CASSLILGREQFF
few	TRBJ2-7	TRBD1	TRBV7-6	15	TGTGCCAGCAGCCAGCCGGGACAGGGGGGCTACGAGCAGTACTTC	CASSQPGQGGYEQYF
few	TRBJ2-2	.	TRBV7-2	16	TGTGCCAGCAGCTTAGTTTTAGCAGGGCTTTCCGGGGAGCTGTTTTTT	CASSLVLAGLSGELFF
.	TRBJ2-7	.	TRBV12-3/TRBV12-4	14	TGTGCCAGCAGTTTGTCAGCGGAAAAAAACGAGCAGTACTTC	CASSLSAEKNEQYF
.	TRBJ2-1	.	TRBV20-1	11	TGCAGTGCTAAGTTTGGCGGGAACCAGTTCTTC	CSAKFGGNQFF
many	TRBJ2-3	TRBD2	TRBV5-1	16	TGCGCCAGCAGCTCCCGGACTAGCGGATTCACAGATACGCAGTATTTT	CASSSRTSGFTDTQYF
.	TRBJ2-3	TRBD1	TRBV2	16	TGTGCCAGCAGTGGTCGGGACAGGGTTCTCACAGATACGCAGTATTTT	CASSGRDRVLTDTQYF
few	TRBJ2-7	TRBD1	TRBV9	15	TGTGCCAGCAGCCTACAGGGGGGCCGGAGAAGCGAGCAGTACTTC	CASSLQGGRRSEQYF
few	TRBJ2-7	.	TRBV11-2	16	TGTGCCAGCAGCTCCTCGACAGGAATTTTTCTCTACGAGCAGTACTTC	CASSSSTGIFLYEQYF
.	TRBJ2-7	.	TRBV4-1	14	TGCGCCAGCAGCCAACCTGCGTCCGGCTACGAGCAGTACTTC	CASSQPASGYEQYF
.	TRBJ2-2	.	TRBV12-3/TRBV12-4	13	TGTGCCAGCAGTGTCAGCTCCACCGGGGAGCTGTTTTTT	CASSVSSTGELFF
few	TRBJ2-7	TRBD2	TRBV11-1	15	TGTGCCAGCAGCCCCGGACTAGCGCCGACCTACGAGCAGTACTTC	CASSPGLAPTYEQYF
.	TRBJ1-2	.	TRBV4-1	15	TGCGCCAGCAGTCCATCCCCCACGGAACTTTATGGCTACACCTTC	CASSPSPTELYGYTF
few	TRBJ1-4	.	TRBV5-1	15	TGCGCCAGCGCAAAAACGGACAGCACTAATGAAAAACTGTTTTTT	CASAKTDSTNEKLFF